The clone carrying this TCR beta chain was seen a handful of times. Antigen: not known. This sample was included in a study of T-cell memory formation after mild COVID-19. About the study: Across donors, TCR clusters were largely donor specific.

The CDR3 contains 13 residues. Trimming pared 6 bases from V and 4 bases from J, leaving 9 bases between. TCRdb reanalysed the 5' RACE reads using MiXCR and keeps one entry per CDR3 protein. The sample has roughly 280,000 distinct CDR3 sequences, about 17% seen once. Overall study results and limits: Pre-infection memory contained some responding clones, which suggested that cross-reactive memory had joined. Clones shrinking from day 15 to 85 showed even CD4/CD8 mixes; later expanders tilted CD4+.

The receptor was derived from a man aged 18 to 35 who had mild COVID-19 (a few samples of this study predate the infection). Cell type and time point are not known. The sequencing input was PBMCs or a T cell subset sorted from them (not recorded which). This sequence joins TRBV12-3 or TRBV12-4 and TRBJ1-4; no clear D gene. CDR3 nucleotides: TGTGCCAGCAGCCCACAGCTTAATGAAAAACTGTTTTTT. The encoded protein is CASSPQLNEKLFF.